This record looks at one TCR beta chain sequence and its context. The ends lost 4 bases at V and 4 bases at J; junction bases unmatched: 6. Per germline, CDR1 KGHSH and CDR2 LQKENI. The CDR3 is 17 amino acids. The sample is drawn from a study of blood T cell repertoires in COVID-19. Background on the study: The samples span acute and convalescent COVID-19 from the United States, Italy and Spain. PBMCs, B-cell-depleted T cells, or T cells were the source of the cDNA or gDNA that made up the material.

The assay was immunoSEQ multiplex PCR, and TCRdb's table has in-frame clones only and misses some. The sample gives around 160,000 clones, 80% to 85% of which show up once; less than 50% is in the top ten. This chain connects TRBV18 to TRBJ2-6; the match to TRBD1 covers 11 bases. The TCR was taken from a human donor in a cohort sampled during active COVID-19. The specimen was peripheral blood. The CDR3 spells CASSLGQGASGANVLTF. CDR3 nucleotide sequence: TGTGCCAGCTCACTCGGACAGGGGGCGAGCGGGGCCAACGTCCTGACTTTC.